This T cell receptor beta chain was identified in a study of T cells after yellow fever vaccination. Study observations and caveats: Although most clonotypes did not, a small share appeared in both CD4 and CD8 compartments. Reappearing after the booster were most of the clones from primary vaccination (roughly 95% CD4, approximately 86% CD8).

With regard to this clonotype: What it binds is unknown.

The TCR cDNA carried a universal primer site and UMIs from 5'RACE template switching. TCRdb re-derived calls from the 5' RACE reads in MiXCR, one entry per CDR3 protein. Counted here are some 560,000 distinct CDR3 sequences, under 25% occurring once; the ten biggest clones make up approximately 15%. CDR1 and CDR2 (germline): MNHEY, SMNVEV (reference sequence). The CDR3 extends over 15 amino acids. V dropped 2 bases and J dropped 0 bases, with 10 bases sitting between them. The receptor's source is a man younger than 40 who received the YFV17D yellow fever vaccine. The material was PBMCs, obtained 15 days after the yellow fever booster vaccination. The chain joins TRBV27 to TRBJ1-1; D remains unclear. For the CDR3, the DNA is TGTGCCAGCAGTTTAACTCCGGGAATGAACACTGAAGCTTTCTTT. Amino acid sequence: CASSLTPGMNTEAFF.